This is a list of T cell receptor beta chains from one sample in a study of T cells in Graves' hyperthyroidism and ophthalmopathy. TCRdb fed the multiplex PCR reads into MiXCR, producing one record per CDR3 protein. The sample consists of 490,000 or so distinct CDR3 sequences, approximately 49% of them appearing once. Material for sequencing was peripheral blood or thyroid tissue (not recorded which). Receptor source: an adult woman with Graves' disease, either hyperthyroidism or ophthalmopathy (not recorded which). Both conserved end residues are part of each CDR3. D genes are given only for firm matches. Some rows mark clone size as missing; the rest say once, few, many or name a class of expanded clone.

D gene,clone size,V gene,J gene,CDR3 protein,CDR3 DNA
.,.,TRBV9,TRBJ1-1,CASNTQLTEAFF,TGTGCCAGCAATACACAGCTCACTGAAGCTTTCTTT
.,.,TRBV6-1,TRBJ1-1,CATHNTGRFTEAFF,TGTGCCACGCACAACACAGGGAGATTCACTGAAGCTTTCTTT
.,.,TRBV29-1,TRBJ1-1,CSLGTSNTEAFF,TGCAGCCTCGGGACTTCGAACACTGAAGCTTTCTTT
.,.,TRBV20-1,TRBJ2-5,CSARYAQGEETQYF,TGCAGTGCTAGATATGCTCAAGGGGAAGAGACCCAGTACTTC
TRBD2,.,TRBV5-1,TRBJ2-3,CASSTAGPSTDTQYF,TGCGCCAGCAGCACAGCGGGGCCTAGCACAGATACGCAGTATTTT
TRBD1,.,TRBV19,TRBJ1-5,CASSRKDRAYQPQHF,TGTGCCAGTAGTAGAAAGGACAGGGCGTATCAGCCCCAGCATTTT
TRBD1,.,TRBV20-1,TRBJ1-5,CSAKDRGNQPQHF,TGCAGTGCAAAAGACAGGGGGAATCAGCCCCAGCATTTT
.,.,TRBV6-6,TRBJ1-2,CVIIPDGYTF,TGTGTCATCATCCCTGATGGCTACACCTTC
TRBD1,once,TRBV7-2,TRBJ2-7,CASSLPGQPTREQYF,TGTGCCAGCAGCCTCCCGGGACAGCCCACCCGCGAGCAGTACTTC
.,.,TRBV29-1,TRBJ2-7,CSALTVDVYEQYF,TGCAGCGCCCTGACAGTCGATGTCTACGAGCAGTACTTC
TRBD1,.,TRBV24-1,TRBJ2-5,CATSEPSTGDETQYF,TGTGCCACCAGTGAGCCTTCGACAGGGGACGAGACCCAGTACTTC
.,.,TRBV10-3,TRBJ2-7,CARGGTGVWDEQYF,TGTGCCAGAGGGGGAACAGGTGTATGGGACGAGCAGTACTTC
.,many,TRBV20-1,TRBJ2-5,CSASSVGRVETQYF,TGCAGTGCTAGTTCCGTCGGGCGGGTGGAGACCCAGTACTTC
.,.,TRBV7-2,TRBJ1-4,CASSSADTEKLFF,TGTGCCAGCAGCTCGGCAGACACCGAAAAACTGTTTTTT
TRBD1,.,TRBV29-1,TRBJ2-5,CSVLTGGETQYF,TGCAGCGTTCTAACAGGGGGAGAGACCCAGTACTTC
.,many,TRBV18,TRBJ2-7,CASSPDSEQYF,TGTGCCAGCTCCCCGGACAGCGAGCAGTACTTC
.,.,TRBV7-3,TRBJ1-3,CASSLRTARWVSGNTIYF,TGTGCCAGCAGCTTAAGGACAGCGCGATGGGTCTCTGGAAACACCATATATTTT
.,many,TRBV6-5,TRBJ2-7,CASRSGHEQYF,TGTGCCAGCAGATCAGGTCACGAGCAGTACTTC
TRBD2,few,TRBV20-1,TRBJ2-2,CSARAGAYTGELFF,TGCAGTGCTAGGGCGGGAGCGTACACCGGGGAGCTGTTTTTT
TRBD1,many,TRBV19,TRBJ1-2,CASSPGTGGNYGYTF,TGTGCCAGTAGTCCCGGGACAGGGGGTAACTATGGCTACACCTTC
TRBD1,.,TRBV7-6,TRBJ1-5,CASSLRPGGNQPQHF,TGTGCCAGCAGCTTACGTCCAGGGGGGAATCAGCCCCAGCATTTT
TRBD1,many,TRBV5-4,TRBJ2-5,CASSPGQGARETQYF,TGTGCCAGCAGCCCGGGACAGGGGGCTAGGGAGACCCAGTACTTC
.,.,TRBV19,TRBJ1-6,CASSPPGRVMQPLHF,TGTGCCAGTAGTCCCCCAGGGAGGGTTATGCAGCCCCTCCACTTT
.,.,TRBV10-3,TRBJ2-6,CAISRLFRKTDSGANVLTF,TGTGCCATCTCCCGCCTATTCAGGAAAACCGACTCTGGGGCCAACGTCCTGACTTTC
.,few,TRBV20-1,TRBJ1-1,CSAGHRPTEAFF,TGCAGTGCTGGTCACAGGCCCACTGAAGCTTTCTTT
.,few,TRBV20-1,TRBJ1-5,CSAGKTDNQPQHF,TGCAGTGCTGGGAAGACTGATAATCAGCCCCAGCATTTT
TRBD1,.,TRBV6-5,TRBJ1-6,CASSYGQGISPLHF,TGTGCCAGCAGTTATGGACAGGGAATTTCACCCCTCCACTTT
TRBD1,.,TRBV10-3,TRBJ2-5,CAIRGGQGAGETQYF,TGTGCCATCAGGGGAGGACAGGGGGCTGGAGAGACCCAGTACTTC
TRBD1,.,TRBV10-3,TRBJ1-2,CAISALDRNYGYTF,TGTGCCATCAGTGCTTTGGACAGGAACTATGGCTACACCTTC
TRBD1,.,TRBV28,TRBJ2-5,CASSSPRTGGFQETQYF,TGTGCCAGCAGCTCTCCTCGGACAGGGGGCTTCCAAGAGACCCAGTACTTC
.,.,TRBV15,TRBJ2-3,CATSKDSRDTDTQYF,TGTGCCACCAGCAAAGACTCGCGGGATACAGATACGCAGTATTTT
TRBD2,.,TRBV5-1,TRBJ2-7,CASSFGTSTSYEQYF,TGCGCCAGCAGCTTCGGGACTAGCACCTCCTACGAGCAGTACTTC
.,.,TRBV7-8,TRBJ1-2,CASSFYICSARNYGYTF,.
.,.,TRBV7-9,TRBJ1-1,CASSPLTFDTEAFF,TGTGCCAGCAGCCCCCTGACGTTCGACACTGAAGCTTTCTTT
TRBD1,many,TRBV20-1,TRBJ1-1,CSATPGQAHLEAFF,TGCAGTGCTACTCCCGGACAGGCACACCTAGAAGCTTTCTTT
TRBD1,.,TRBV20-1,TRBJ1-2,CSAYRGRSYGYTF,TGCAGTGCTTACAGGGGGCGAAGTTATGGCTACACCTTC
.,few,TRBV7-8,TRBJ2-2,CASSPEGRSNTGELFF,TGTGCCAGCAGCCCCGAGGGACGGAGTAACACCGGGGAGCTGTTTTTT
TRBD1,.,TRBV5-1,TRBJ1-2,CASSQDDRARGYTF,TGTGCCAGCAGCCAAGACGACAGGGCGAGAGGCTACACCTTC
.,.,TRBV6-1,TRBJ2-5,CASSGITGRETQYF,TGTGCCAGCAGTGGCATCACAGGGAGAGAGACCCAGTACTTC
TRBD2,.,TRBV29-1,TRBJ2-5,CSVRAGEGETQYF,TGCAGCGTCCGAGCGGGAGAGGGAGAGACCCAGTACTTC
.,few,TRBV7-8,TRBJ2-7,CASSSWENEGPYEQYF,TGTGCCAGCAGCTCTTGGGAGAACGAAGGTCCCTACGAGCAGTACTTC
.,.,TRBV7-8,TRBJ2-6,CASSPNPQSPPGRVLTF,TGTGCCAGCAGCCCCAACCCTCAAAGTCCCCCTGGCCGCGTCCTGACTTTC
.,.,TRBV10-3,TRBJ1-1,CASSLPWRETEAFF,TGTGCCAGCAGTCTCCCTTGGCGGGAGACTGAAGCTTTCTTT
.,many,TRBV20-1,TRBJ2-5,CSGISGTGETQYF,TGCAGTGGTATCTCGGGAACGGGTGAGACCCAGTACTTC